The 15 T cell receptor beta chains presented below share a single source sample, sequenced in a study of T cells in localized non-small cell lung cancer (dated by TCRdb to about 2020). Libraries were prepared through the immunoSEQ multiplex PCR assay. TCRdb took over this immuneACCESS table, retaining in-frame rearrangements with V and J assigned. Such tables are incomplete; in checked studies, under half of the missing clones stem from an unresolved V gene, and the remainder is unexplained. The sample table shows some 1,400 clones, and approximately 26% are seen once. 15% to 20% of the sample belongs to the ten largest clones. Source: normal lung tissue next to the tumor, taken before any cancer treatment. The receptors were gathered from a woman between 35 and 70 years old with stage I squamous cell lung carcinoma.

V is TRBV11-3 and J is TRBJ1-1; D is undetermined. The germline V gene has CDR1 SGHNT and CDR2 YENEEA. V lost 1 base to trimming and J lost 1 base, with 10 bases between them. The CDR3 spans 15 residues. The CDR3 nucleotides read TGTGCCAGCAGCTTAGTAGTGGCGACGAACACTGAAGCTTTCTTT. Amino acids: CASSLVVATNTEAFF.

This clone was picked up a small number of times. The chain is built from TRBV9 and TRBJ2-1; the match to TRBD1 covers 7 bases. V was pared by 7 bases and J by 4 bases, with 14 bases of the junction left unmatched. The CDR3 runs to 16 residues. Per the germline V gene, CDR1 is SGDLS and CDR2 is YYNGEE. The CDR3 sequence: CASDTTGTAQYNEQFF. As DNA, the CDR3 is TGTGCCAGCGACACCACCGGGACAGCCCAGTACAATGAGCAGTTCTTC.

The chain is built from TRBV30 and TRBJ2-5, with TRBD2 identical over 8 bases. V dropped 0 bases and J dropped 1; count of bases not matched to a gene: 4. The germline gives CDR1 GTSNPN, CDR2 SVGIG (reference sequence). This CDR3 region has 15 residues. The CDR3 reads CAWSVTGGLQETQYF. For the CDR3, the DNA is TGTGCCTGGAGTGTAACGGGAGGGCTCCAAGAGACCCAGTACTTC.

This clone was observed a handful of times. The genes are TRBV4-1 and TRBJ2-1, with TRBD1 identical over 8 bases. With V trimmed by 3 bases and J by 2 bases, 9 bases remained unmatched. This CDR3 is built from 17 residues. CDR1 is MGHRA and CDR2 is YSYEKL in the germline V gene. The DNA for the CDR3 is TGCGCCAGCAGCCATGCACCGGGACAGGTTACCTACAATGAGCAGTTCTTC. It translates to CASSHAPGQVTYNEQFF.

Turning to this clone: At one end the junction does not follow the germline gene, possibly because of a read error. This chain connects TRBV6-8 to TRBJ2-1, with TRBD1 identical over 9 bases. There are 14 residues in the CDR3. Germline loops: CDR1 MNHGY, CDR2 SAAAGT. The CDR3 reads CAISGGTGLHEQFF. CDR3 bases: TGTGCCATCAGTGGCGGGACAGGGCTCCATGAGCAGTTCTTC.

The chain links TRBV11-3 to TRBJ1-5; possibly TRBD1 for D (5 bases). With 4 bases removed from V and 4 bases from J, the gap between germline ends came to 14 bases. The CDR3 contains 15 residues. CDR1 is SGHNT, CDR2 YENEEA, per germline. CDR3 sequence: CASSYWDGMNQPQHF. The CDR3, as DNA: TGTGCCAGCAGCTACTGGGACGGGATGAATCAGCCCCAGCATTTT.

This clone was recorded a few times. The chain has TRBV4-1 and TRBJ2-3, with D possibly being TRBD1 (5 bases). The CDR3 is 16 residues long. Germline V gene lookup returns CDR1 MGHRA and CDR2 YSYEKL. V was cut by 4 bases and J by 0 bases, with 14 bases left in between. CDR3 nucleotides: TGCGCCAGCAGCCCAGGGAACAGTTATAGCACAGATACGCAGTATTTT. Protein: CASSPGNSYSTDTQYF.

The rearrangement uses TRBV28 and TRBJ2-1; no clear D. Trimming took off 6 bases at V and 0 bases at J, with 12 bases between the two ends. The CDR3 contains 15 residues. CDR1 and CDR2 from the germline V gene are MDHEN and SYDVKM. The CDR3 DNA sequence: TGTGCCAGCAGCCCGACTCCTAGCTCCTACAATGAGCAGTTCTTC. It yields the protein CASSPTPSSYNEQFF.

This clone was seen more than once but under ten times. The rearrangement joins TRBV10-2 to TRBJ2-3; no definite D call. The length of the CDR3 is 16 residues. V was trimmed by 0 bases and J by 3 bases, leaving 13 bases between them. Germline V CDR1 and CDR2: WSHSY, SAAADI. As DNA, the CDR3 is TGCGCCAGCAGTGAGTCGTTGGCAGGCGGAACAGATACGCAGTATTTT. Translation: CASSESLAGGTDTQYF.

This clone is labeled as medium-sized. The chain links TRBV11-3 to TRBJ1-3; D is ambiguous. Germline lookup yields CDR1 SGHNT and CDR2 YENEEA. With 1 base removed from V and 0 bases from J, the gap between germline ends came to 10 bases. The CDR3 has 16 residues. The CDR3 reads CASSLGTRGSGNTIYF. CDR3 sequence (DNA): TGTGCCAGCAGCTTAGGCACGCGGGGCTCTGGAAACACCATATATTTT. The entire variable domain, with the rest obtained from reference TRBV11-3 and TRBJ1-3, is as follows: EAGVVQSPRYKIIEKKQPVAFWCNPISGHNTLYWYLQNLGQGPELLIRYENEEAVDDSQLPKDRFSAERLKGVDSTLKIQPAELGDSAVYLCASSLGTRGSGNTIYFGEGSWLTVV.

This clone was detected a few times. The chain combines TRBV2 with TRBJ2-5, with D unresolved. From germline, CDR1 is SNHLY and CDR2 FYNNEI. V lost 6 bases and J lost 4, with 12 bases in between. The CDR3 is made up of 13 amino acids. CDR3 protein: CASSPQWGETQYF. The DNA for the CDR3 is TGTGCCAGCAGCCCTCAGTGGGGAGAGACCCAGTACTTC.

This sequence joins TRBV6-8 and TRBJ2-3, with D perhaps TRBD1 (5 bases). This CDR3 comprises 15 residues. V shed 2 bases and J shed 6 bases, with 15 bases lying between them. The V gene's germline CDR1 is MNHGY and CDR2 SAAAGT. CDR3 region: CASSYPGQKGDTQYF. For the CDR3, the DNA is TGTGCCAGCAGTTACCCCGGACAAAAGGGGGATACGCAGTATTTT.

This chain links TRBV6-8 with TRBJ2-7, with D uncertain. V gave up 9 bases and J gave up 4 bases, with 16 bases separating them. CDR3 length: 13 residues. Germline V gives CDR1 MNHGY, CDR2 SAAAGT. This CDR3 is CASRVANLYEQYF. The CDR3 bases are TGTGCCAGTCGAGTGGCGAACTTATACGAGCAGTACTTC.

The CDR3 is CASTSPTSFSGELFF. CDR3 DNA: TGTGCCAGCACCTCCCCGACTAGTTTCTCCGGGGAGCTGTTTTTT. The rearrangement joins TRBV6-8 to TRBJ2-2, with D perhaps TRBD2 (6 bases). Trimming stripped 7 bases from V and 6 bases from J, with 18 bases between. Germline V gene sequence: CDR1 MNHGY, CDR2 SAAAGT. This CDR3 is 15 amino acids long.

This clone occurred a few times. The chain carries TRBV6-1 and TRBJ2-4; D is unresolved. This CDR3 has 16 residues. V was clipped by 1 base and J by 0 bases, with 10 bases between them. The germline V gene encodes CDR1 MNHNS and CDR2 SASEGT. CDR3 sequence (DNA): TGTGCCAGCAGTGAAGACCCGGCGCTAGCCAAAAACATTCAGTACTTC. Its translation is CASSEDPALAKNIQYF.